Each of the 12 T cell receptor beta chains below was sequenced from the same sample in a study of shared clonotypes between healthy human individuals. Repertoires were generated with immunoSEQ multiplex PCR, while TCRdb's copy carries only in-frame clones and drops some. The data contain about 490,000 clones, around 80% of them singletons. Material: PBMCs. All receptors derive from a middle-aged woman in good health. Some clones in this sample may be carry-over from other donors' samples.

The CDR3 coding sequence is TGTGCCAGTAGTAAGGACGGAAACTACGAGCAGTACTTC. Translated, it gives CASSKDGNYEQYF. This chain uses TRBV19 with TRBJ2-7; no firm D call. CDR1 is LNHDA and CDR2 is SQIVND in the germline V gene (reference sequence). CDR3 length equals 13 residues. V lost 4 bases and J lost 3, with 10 bases in between.

This sequence joins TRBV18 and TRBJ2-5, with D perhaps TRBD2 (6 bases). The CDR3 is made up of 15 amino acids. The V end was cut by 0 bases, the J end by 1 base, with 9 bases between. CDR1 KGHSH and CDR2 LQKENI come from the germline V gene. CDR3 nucleotides: TGTGCCAGCTCACCACCGGAGGGAATCCAAGAGACCCAGTACTTC. It encodes CASSPPEGIQETQYF.

About this clone itself: This sequence is one base from a far larger clone and is likely a read error. CDR3 nucleotide sequence: TGTGCCAGCAGCTTTTCCAGAGCGAACACCGAGGAGCTGTTTTTT. Translation gives CASSFSRANTEELFF. The chain uses TRBV5-4 and TRBJ2-2, with unresolved D. Germline CDR1 is SGHNT and CDR2 is YYREEE (reference sequence). The CDR3 consists of 15 residues.

The chain carries TRBV5-1 and TRBJ2-5; D possibly corresponds to TRBD2 (5 bases). In germline, CDR1 is SGHRS, CDR2 YFSETQ. This CDR3 region has 14 residues. V gave up 3 bases and J gave up 2 bases, with 11 bases separating them. CDR3 nucleotide sequence: TGCGCCAGCAGCTCTCGTGAGGGACAAGAGACCCAGTACTTC. Protein: CASSSREGQETQYF. Variable domain in full (rest from reference TRBV5-1 and TRBJ2-5): KAGVTQTPRYLIKTRGQQVTLSCSPISGHRSVSWYQQTPGQGLQFLFEYFSETQRNKGNFPGRFSGRQFSNSRSEMNVSTLELGDSALYLCASSSREGQETQYFGPGTRLLVL.

This rearrangement joins TRBV7-6 to TRBJ2-7; 9 bases fit TRBD2. The ends lost 5 bases at V and 2 bases at J; junction bases unmatched: 10. Germline V lookup: CDR1 SGHVS, CDR2 FNYEAQ. This CDR3 spans 16 amino acids. CDR3: CASSPSPLAGTYEQYF. In nucleotides, the CDR3 is TGTGCCAGCAGCCCCTCCCCCCTAGCGGGAACCTACGAGCAGTACTTC.

The chain carries TRBV27 and TRBJ2-7, with 10 bases lining up with TRBD1. The CDR3 totals 15 residues. CDR1 and CDR2 from the germline V gene are MNHEY and SMNVEV (reference sequence). V shed 6 bases, J shed 5 bases, and the junction held 10 bases outside the gene matches. The CDR3 loop is CASSFRGTGVHEQYF. The DNA of the CDR3 is TGTGCCAGCAGCTTTCGCGGGACAGGGGTCCACGAGCAGTACTTC.

This clone was seen only once. It is likely a read error: a sequence one base away is far more abundant. This chain connects TRBV13 to TRBJ2-1, with D unresolved. Germline CDR1 reads PRHDT; CDR2 reads FYEKMQ (reference sequence). The length of the CDR3 is 11 residues. Trimming took 3 bases from V and 4 from J, leaving 1 base between them. This CDR3 reads CASSFYNEQFF. In DNA, the CDR3 is TGTGCCAGCAGCTTTTACAATGAGCAGTTCTTC.

The J gene is TRBJ2-7, the V gene TRBV11-1, with D perhaps given as TRBD1 or TRBD2 (5 bases each). Trimming shortened V by 0 bases and J by 0 bases, and 9 bases separated the two germline ends. From germline, CDR1 is SGHAT and CDR2 FQDESV (reference sequence). The CDR3 consists of 15 residues. The chain's CDR3 is CASSLAGTSSYEQYF. CDR3 in DNA: TGTGCCAGCAGCTTAGCAGGGACGAGCTCCTACGAGCAGTACTTC.

The rearrangement links TRBV20-1 to TRBJ1-2, with D perhaps matching TRBD1 (5 bases). This CDR3 has 11 residues. Deletions cut 1 base from V and 8 bases from J, with 8 bases between. The V gene's germline CDR1 is DFQATT and CDR2 SNEGSKA (reference sequence). Here the CDR3 reads CSARGGDGYTF. Here the CDR3 DNA reads TGCAGTGCTAGAGGAGGGGACGGCTACACCTTC.

The rearrangement uses TRBV6-5 and TRBJ1-1; D might be TRBD1 (5 bases). The CDR3 is 11 amino acids. The V gene lost 8 bases and the J gene lost 6 bases, with 10 bases spanning the gap. CDR1 and CDR2 from the germline V gene are MNHEY and SVGAGI. CDR3 sequence: CASGQGPEAFF. CDR3 bases: TGTGCCAGCGGCCAGGGACCTGAAGCTTTCTTT.

This clone was seen a handful of times. The gene calls are TRBV28 and TRBJ1-4; the D is unclear. Trimming shortened V by 6 bases and J by 7 bases, and 18 bases separated the two germline ends. The CDR3 has 15 residues. Germline assignment: CDR1 MDHEN and CDR2 SYDVKM. The CDR3 sequence is CASREGLGMGEKLFF. In DNA form, the CDR3 reads TGTGCCAGCAGGGAGGGCTTGGGGATGGGTGAAAAACTGTTTTTT. Using reference TRBV28 and TRBJ1-4 for the parts outside the CDR3, the full variable domain is DVKVTQSSRYLVKRTGEKVFLECVQDMDHENMFWYRQDPGLGLRLIYFSYDVKMKEKGDIPEGYSVSREKKERFSLILESASTNQTSMYLCASREGLGMGEKLFFGSGTQLSVL.

J is TRBJ2-1 and V is TRBV27, with D possibly being TRBD2 (7 bases). In germline, CDR1 is MNHEY, CDR2 SMNVEV (reference sequence). The CDR3 sequence is 15 residues long. Trimming stripped 2 bases from V and 7 bases from J, with 15 bases between. The CDR3 sequence is CASSLRGAGRNEQFF. The CDR3, as DNA: TGTGCCAGCAGTTTACGGGGGGCTGGTCGGAATGAGCAGTTCTTC.